The rows below give T cell receptor beta chains drawn from one sample of a study of tumor-infiltrating lymphocytes in primary liver carcinoma. TCRdb re-derived calls from the multiplex PCR reads in MiXCR, one entry per CDR3 protein. The sample shows 310,000 or so distinct CDR3 sequences, around three fifths of them seen only once. The specimen sequenced was peripheral blood. The receptors derive from a man aged 40-50 years with primary liver carcinoma and hepatitis B virus infection. Both conserved end residues are part of each CDR3. A D gene is named only where the DNA matches it firmly. Part of the rows lack a size; the others show once, few, many or a class for expanded clones.

- | TRBJ2-5 | TRBV12-3/TRBV12-4 | many | 11 | TGTGCCAACTCCAAGGGGGGGACCCAGTACTTC | CANSKGGTQYF
- | TRBJ2-7 | TRBV30 | - | 11 | TGTGCCTGGAGTGTAAGTGACGAGCAGTACTTC | CAWSVSDEQYF
TRBD2 | TRBJ2-5 | TRBV12-3/TRBV12-4 | many | 18 | TGTGCCAGCAGTTTCTCCACTTTAGCGGGCCTAGGATCCGTGACCCAGTACTTC | CASSFSTLAGLGSVTQYF
- | TRBJ1-1 | TRBV5-6 | few | 15 | TGTGCCAGCAGCCTGAGTTGGGTGATGAACACTGAAGCTTTCTTT | CASSLSWVMNTEAFF
TRBD2 | TRBJ2-7 | TRBV4-2 | - | 15 | TGTGCCAGCAGCCTTCAGCGGGAGGGCCATTACGAGCAGTACTTC | CASSLQREGHYEQYF
- | TRBJ2-2 | TRBV5-4 | few | 14 | TGTGCCAGCAGCCCCGACTGGAACACCGGGGAGCTGTTTTTT | CASSPDWNTGELFF
- | TRBJ1-5 | TRBV6-5 | few | 15 | TGTGCCAGCAGCCCCGAGGGGGGTGGCAATCAGCCCCAGCATTTT | CASSPEGGGNQPQHF
- | TRBJ2-1 | TRBV29-1 | - | 15 | TGCAGCGTTGAAGCCAGGGGCGGCTCCTACAATGAGCAGTTCTTC | CSVEARGGSYNEQFF
TRBD2 | TRBJ2-7 | TRBV11-2 | - | 14 | TGTGCCAGTAGCTCCCAGGCGGGAGTCTACGAGCAGTACTTC | CASSSQAGVYEQYF
TRBD2 | TRBJ2-2 | TRBV12-3/TRBV12-4 | many | 16 | TGTGCCAGCAGTTTAAAACTAGCGGCGAACACCGGGGAGCTGTTTTTT | CASSLKLAANTGELFF
TRBD1 | TRBJ2-7 | TRBV5-1 | few | 15 | TGCGCCAGCAGCTTGGAGGGACAGGCAAGTTCCGAGCAGTACTTC | CASSLEGQASSEQYF
- | TRBJ1-2 | TRBV28 | - | 14 | TGTGCCAGCAGCCTACCCGGGGGGGTCTATGGCTACACATTC | CASSLPGGVYGYTF
TRBD2 | TRBJ2-7 | TRBV11-2 | - | 14 | TGTGCCAGAAGCGCACTAGCGAGAGGGATCGAGCAGTACTTC | CARSALARGIEQYF
- | TRBJ2-7 | TRBV5-5 | - | 15 | TGTGCCAGCAGCCCTCCCGGGACATGGGGCTACGAGCAGTACTTC | CASSPPGTWGYEQYF
- | TRBJ2-5 | TRBV11-2 | - | 13 | TGTGCCAGTAACTCCACACCGCAAGAGACCCAGTACTTC | CASNSTPQETQYF
TRBD1 | TRBJ2-7 | TRBV6-6 | - | 15 | TGTGCCAGCAGGTACTCGGCAGGGGGCTCAACCGAGCAGTACTTC | CASRYSAGGSTEQYF
- | TRBJ2-7 | TRBV4-2 | many | 13 | TGTGCCAGCAGCCAAGAGTTAGCTTACGAGCAGTACTTC | CASSQELAYEQYF
TRBD2 | TRBJ2-7 | TRBV11-2 | - | 15 | TGTGCCAGCAGCTTGAAGCGGGATTCTGGTCACGAGCAGCACTTC | CASSLKRDSGHEQHF
- | TRBJ2-7 | TRBV4-1 | - | 16 | TGCGCCGGCAGCCAAGGTCTTGCAGGGGAACTCTACGAGCAGTACTTC | CAGSQGLAGELYEQYF
- | TRBJ2-1 | TRBV6-5 | - | 16 | TGTGCCAGCAGTCGGTCAAGACTCCCCATATACTATGAGCAGTTCTTC | CASSRSRLPIYYEQFF
- | TRBJ2-3 | TRBV24-1 | - | 16 | TGTGCCACCAGTGATCCCCTTCCAGGGTCAGGAGATACGCAGTATTTT | CATSDPLPGSGDTQYF
TRBD2 | TRBJ2-5 | TRBV11-2 | - | 12 | TGTGCCAGCCGAAGCGGGAGTGAGACCCAGTACTTC | CASRSGSETQYF
- | TRBJ2-2 | TRBV6-6 | many | 16 | TGTGCCAGCAGTTATCCCGCGGGGCGTAGCACCGGGGAGCTGTTTTTT | CASSYPAGRSTGELFF
- | TRBJ1-6 | TRBV11-2 | many | 13 | TGTGCCAGCAGGCGGCAGACAACAGAGTCCCTCCACTTT | CASRRQTTESLHF
TRBD1 | TRBJ2-5 | TRBV7-9 | - | 15 | TGTGCCAGCAGGGATAAGGGACAGGGGCATGAGACCCAGTACTTC | CASRDKGQGHETQYF
- | TRBJ2-7 | TRBV11-3 | many | 13 | TGTGCCAGCAGCTTAGCCGAAAATTACGAGCAGTACTTC | CASSLAENYEQYF
- | TRBJ1-2 | TRBV29-1 | - | 20 | TGCAGCGTTGAAGAACCGCTGCCAAAAGGGACAAGGGGCCAATCCTATGGCTACACCTTC | CSVEEPLPKGTRGQSYGYTF
- | TRBJ2-7 | TRBV11-2 | - | 12 | TGTGCCAGAAGTCCAGGTGGCTACCAGCAGTACTTC | CARSPGGYQQYF
TRBD1 | TRBJ1-4 | TRBV6-5 | - | 15 | TGTGCCAGCAGTCCGCACAGGGGGCCTAATGAAAAACTGTTTTTT | CASSPHRGPNEKLFF
TRBD2 | TRBJ2-1 | TRBV6-5 | - | 20 | TGTGCCAGCAGTTTGGATGTAGGACGAGCGGGAAGCTCATCCTACAATGAGCAGTTCTTC | CASSLDVGRAGSSSYNEQFF
TRBD1 | TRBJ2-3 | TRBV10-3 | many | 13 | TGTGCCACCACAGGGGTGGGCACAGATACGCAGTATTTT | CATTGVGTDTQYF
- | TRBJ1-2 | TRBV20-1 | - | 15 | TGCAGTGCTAGAGATTTTCTGACAGGCGGTTATTGCTACGCCTTC | CSARDFLTGGYCYAF
- | TRBJ2-2 | TRBV11-2 | - | 16 | TGTGCCAGCAGCTTACAACAGGAGGGAGACACCGGGGAGCTGTTTTTT | CASSLQQEGDTGELFF
TRBD2 | TRBJ2-1 | TRBV29-1 | many | 15 | TGCAGCTGTGGGCCAGCGGGAAGCTCCTACAATGAGCAGTTCTTC | CSCGPAGSSYNEQFF
- | TRBJ1-1 | TRBV6-2/TRBV6-3 | many | 11 | TGTGCCAGCGGACGGCAGGGTGAAGCTTTCTTT | CASGRQGEAFF
- | TRBJ2-1 | TRBV14 | - | 11 | TGTGCCAGCAGGAAAGACGGTGAGCACTTCTTC | CASRKDGEHFF
- | TRBJ2-7 | TRBV5-1 | - | 14 | TGCGCCAGCAGCATCGGGACACCAGTGTACGAGCAGCACTTC | CASSIGTPVYEQHF
- | TRBJ2-7 | TRBV10-3 | many | 15 | TGTGCCATCAGGTCGCCGGGCCGAAGTTCCTACGAGCAGTACTTC | CAIRSPGRSSYEQYF
- | TRBJ2-5 | TRBV29-1 | - | 11 | TGCAGCGTAGCCCATGCGGAGACCCAATACTTC | CSVAHAETQYF
- | TRBJ2-3 | TRBV11-2 | many | 19 | TGTGCCAGCAGCCTCATAGTCGGGCCGCCCACAACCCGTGCAGATACGCAGTATTTT | CASSLIVGPPTTRADTQYF
TRBD1 | TRBJ2-7 | TRBV6-1 | many | 13 | TGTGCCAGCAGTGACGGACAGGGCTACGAGCAGTACTTC | CASSDGQGYEQYF
TRBD1 | TRBJ1-1 | TRBV11-1 | - | 15 | TGTGCCAGCAGACTGGAGACTCCAGGGGGAACCGAAGCTTTCTTT | CASRLETPGGTEAFF
TRBD1 | TRBJ2-5 | TRBV2 | - | 14 | TGTGCCAGCACACCCCAGGGGGTACAAGAGACCCAGTACTTC | CASTPQGVQETQYF
- | TRBJ2-7 | TRBV5-1 | - | 14 | TGCGCCAACAGCTTGGACTGGGGCTCCTACGAGCAGTACTTC | CANSLDWGSYEQYF
- | TRBJ1-5 | TRBV12-3/TRBV12-4 | many | 14 | TGTGCCAGCAGTCTTGTGAATAGCAATCAGCCCCAGCATTTT | CASSLVNSNQPQHF
TRBD1 | TRBJ2-1 | TRBV10-3 | once | 13 | TGTGCCACCCAGGACAGGGGGCGGGGTGAGCAGTTCTTC | CATQDRGRGEQFF
- | TRBJ2-2 | TRBV5-1 | - | 15 | TGCGCCAGCAGTTCCGGGACATGGGTCGCCGGGGAGCTGTTTTTT | CASSSGTWVAGELFF
TRBD2 | TRBJ2-7 | TRBV6-1 | many | 14 | TGTGCCAGCAGTGGGGGGACTAGCGGCTACGAGCAGTACTTC | CASSGGTSGYEQYF
- | TRBJ2-1 | TRBV4-1 | - | 13 | TGCGCCAGCAGCCGAGTTAACATGAATGAGCAGTTCTTC | CASSRVNMNEQFF
- | TRBJ1-1 | TRBV11-2 | - | 17 | TGTGCCAGCAGCTTAGATCGAGGGTCATGGATGAACACTGAGGCTTTCTTT | CASSLDRGSWMNTEAFF
TRBD2 | TRBJ2-5 | TRBV12-3/TRBV12-4 | - | 16 | TGTGCCCGCAGTCTATTGGCTAGCGGGATGGGTGAGACCCAGTACTTC | CARSLLASGMGETQYF
TRBD2 | TRBJ2-1 | TRBV11-2 | - | 15 | TGTGTCAGCAGCTCGAGACTAGCGGGGTACAATGAGCAGTTCTTC | CVSSSRLAGYNEQFF
TRBD1 | TRBJ2-7 | TRBV5-1 | - | 13 | TGCGCCAGCAGCTCGGACAGGGCCCGCGAGCAGTACTTC | CASSSDRAREQYF